The sequence of this T cell receptor (beta chain) was determined in a study of cytomegalovirus exposure and HLA in healthy donors. Background on the study: The use of the same platform for the 130 or so validation repertoires and the roughly 680 first-cohort repertoires was reported by a later analysis.

Study results and caveats: A classifier reportedly called cytomegalovirus status with high sensitivity and specificity. There were some public TCRs occurring in many donors, but most TCR sequences were rare. Listed as cytomegalovirus-associated were around 160 TCR beta chains.

There are 10 residues in the CDR3. CDR1 and CDR2 from the germline V gene are SQVTM and ANQGSEA. The table came from immunoSEQ multiplex PCR; TCRdb's copy has only in-frame clones and leaves some out. The sample contains roughly 220,000 clones, over 80% of which appear only once. Notes on this clone: No antigen is known for it. Compared with germline, one end of the junction differs, possibly owing to a read error.

Sequences were obtained from PBMCs. V is TRBV29-1 and J is TRBJ2-1; D is unclear. The clonotype originates from a woman in her 30s in good health and CMV-seropositive. The CDR3 bases are TGCAGCGTTTATGACGGGCGCCTGCTCTTC. Protein product: CSVYDGRLLF.